This record covers a single TCR beta chain. The antigen remains undetermined. Sequencing was performed with immunoSEQ multiplex PCR; in TCRdb, only in-frame clones are kept and a portion is missing. Of 65,000 to 90,000 clones listed, around nine tenths are singletons. The data stem from a study of OX40 agonist ivuxolimab in advanced cancers. Study details: The patients received agonistic anti-OX40 (CD134) antibody ivuxolimab. Findings of the study overall: On average, CD8+ T cells showed a greater number of expanded clones than CD4+.

Per the germline V gene, CDR1 is ENHRY and CDR2 is SYGVKD. The CDR3 runs to 13 residues. Between the trimmed V and J ends, which lost 2 bases and 2 bases, there was a span of 6 bases. The chain links TRBV10-3 to TRBJ1-2; weak D call: TRBD1 (6 bases). Sequences were derived from CD4+ or CD8+ T cells sorted from blood, sampled in a trial of the OX40 agonist ivuxolimab. The clonotype was recovered from an adult with an advanced solid tumor such as melanoma, head and neck, liver or kidney cancer. CDR3 in DNA: TGTGCCATCAGTGAGACAGGGAACTATGGCTACACCTTC. Translating it yields CAISETGNYGYTF.